What follows are 24 T cell receptor beta chains derived from one specimen sequenced in a study of T cells in localized non-small cell lung cancer. The data were produced by immunoSEQ multiplex PCR, yet TCRdb's version contains in-frame clones alone and is incomplete. The sample lists thousands of clones, about 25% occurring once. Here the sequenced sample was lung tumor tissue, taken before any cancer treatment. The origin of the receptors is a woman aged 35 to 70 with stage I lung adenocarcinoma.

This clone has only a few counts. This CDR3 reads CASSENLAGGWDEQFF. The CDR3 DNA sequence: TGTGCCAGCAGTGAAAATCTAGCGGGAGGGTGGGATGAGCAGTTCTTC. The V and J genes are TRBV25-1 and TRBJ2-1, with 12 bases identical to TRBD2. Germline loops: CDR1 MGHDK, CDR2 SYGVNS. The CDR3 extends over 16 amino acids. J lost 8 bases, V lost 2 bases, and 7 bases had no gene match.

This clone showed up just once. The genes are TRBV28 and TRBJ2-2; 8 positions agree with TRBD1. The CDR3 is made up of 14 amino acids. From germline, CDR1 is MDHEN and CDR2 SYDVKM. Trimming took 9 bases from V and 5 from J; bases not matched to a gene: 8. The DNA for the CDR3 is TGTGCCAGTGGAACAGGGGGTGGAACCGGGGAGCTGTTTTTT. This codes for CASGTGGGTGELFF.

There are a few counts of this clone. The chain employs TRBV6-8 and TRBJ2-3; D may be TRBD1 or TRBD2 (6 bases each). The CDR3 is made up of 16 amino acids. Germline V gene lookup returns CDR1 MNHGY and CDR2 SAAAGT. The V end was cut by 5 bases, the J end by 0 bases, with 15 bases between. The CDR3 nucleotides read TGTGCCAGCAGTATAAACGGGGGCTCTAGCACAGATACGCAGTATTTT. Its translation: CASSINGGSSTDTQYF.

J is TRBJ1-2 and V is TRBV25-1; 8 bases agree with TRBD1. Germline values: CDR1 MGHDK, CDR2 SYGVNS. V gave up 4 bases and J gave up 4 bases; unmatched junction bases: 2. This CDR3 spans 13 amino acids. The CDR3 protein is CASSAGGGYGYTF. The CDR3 DNA reads as TGTGCCAGCAGTGCAGGGGGCGGCTATGGCTACACCTTC.

J is TRBJ2-5 and V is TRBV7-2, with a weak D call TRBD2 (5 bases). CDR1 and CDR2 (germline): SGHTA, FQGNSA. The CDR3 spans 13 residues. Trimming removed 6 bases from V and 5 bases from J, with 13 bases in between. CDR3 sequence: CASRRLRGETQYF. The CDR3 nucleotides are TGTGCCAGCAGAAGGCTCCGCGGGGAGACCCAGTACTTC.

This chain links TRBV18 with TRBJ2-3; 8 nucleotides line up with TRBD2. With V trimmed by 6 bases and J by 2 bases, 7 bases remained unmatched. CDR1 is KGHSH and CDR2 is LQKENI in the germline V gene. The CDR3 consists of 15 residues. The DNA of the CDR3 is TGTGCCAGCTCCCTGGGACTAGAACTCACAGATACGCAGTATTTT. This translates into CASSLGLELTDTQYF.

This chain joins TRBV11-3 and TRBJ1-1, with D perhaps matching TRBD1 (5 bases). This CDR3 contains 14 residues. V lost 3 bases and J lost 1, with 9 bases in between. Per germline, CDR1 SGHNT and CDR2 YENEEA. CDR3 loop: CASSFAGENTEAFF. As DNA, the CDR3 is TGTGCCAGCAGCTTTGCGGGGGAGAACACTGAAGCTTTCTTT.

This clone is labeled medium-sized (0.01 to 0.1%). The chain recombines TRBV11-3 with TRBJ2-7, with TRBD1 identical over 7 bases. Germline V lookup: CDR1 SGHNT, CDR2 YENEEA. The CDR3 covers 15 residues. V lost 3 bases to trimming and J lost 5 bases; unmatched junction nucleotides: 10. CDR3 residues: CASSLLRDRRDEQYF. CDR3 nucleotide sequence: TGTGCCAGCAGCTTGCTCCGGGACAGAAGGGACGAGCAGTACTTC.

The chain joins TRBV30 to TRBJ1-3, with D unclear. Germline values: CDR1 GTSNPN, CDR2 SVGIG (reference sequence). The CDR3 runs to 12 residues. V lost 3 bases to trimming and J lost 6 bases, with 9 bases between them. The CDR3: CAWSGPANTIYF. Here the CDR3 DNA reads TGTGCCTGGAGCGGACCGGCAAACACCATATATTTT.

This clone occurred once. V usage is TRBV25-1 and J usage is TRBJ2-7; 10 bases are a match to TRBD1. V shed 2 bases, J shed 2 bases, and the junction held 0 bases outside the gene matches. The CDR3 loop spans 14 amino acids. Germline V gene lookup returns CDR1 MGHDK and CDR2 SYGVNS. CDR3: CASSEGTGAYEQYF. CDR3 coding DNA: TGTGCCAGCAGTGAAGGGACAGGGGCCTACGAGCAGTACTTC.

This clone qualifies as large. Here the CDR3 reads CASSLGGGYNEQFF. In DNA, the CDR3 is TGTGCCAGCAGCTTAGGAGGCGGCTACAATGAGCAGTTCTTC. V and J are TRBV11-3 and TRBJ2-1; D is unclear. The V gene lost 1 base and the J gene lost 3 bases, with 7 bases spanning the gap. The CDR3 extends over 14 amino acids. The V gene's germline CDR1 is SGHNT and CDR2 YENEEA.

The chain employs TRBV19 and TRBJ2-7; possibly TRBD2 for D (6 bases). V shed 2 bases and J shed 1 base, with 9 bases lying between them. CDR1 is LNHDA and CDR2 is SQIVND in the germline V gene (reference sequence). The CDR3 is made up of 14 amino acids. CDR3 sequence reads: CASSIRESSYEQYF. The CDR3 bases are TGTGCCAGTAGTATACGGGAGAGTTCCTACGAGCAGTACTTC.

The J gene is TRBJ1-2, the V gene TRBV19, with 7 bases fitting TRBD1. Germline CDR1 is LNHDA and CDR2 is SQIVND (reference sequence). This CDR3 is built from 17 residues. V shed 5 bases and J 4 bases; nucleotides not matched to a gene: 16. CDR3 region: CASSATGTATPSYGYTF. The CDR3 bases are TGTGCCAGTAGTGCGACTGGGACAGCAACTCCGAGCTATGGCTACACCTTC.

This sequence joins TRBV19 and TRBJ2-1; 11 bases fit TRBD2. Germline lookup yields CDR1 LNHDA and CDR2 SQIVND (reference sequence). This CDR3 region has 15 residues. The V segment lost 5 bases and the J segment 3 bases; nucleotides outside the gene matches: 3. CDR3 in DNA: TGTGCCAGTAGTCGACTAGCGGGGTACTACAATGAGCAGTTCTTC. Translating it yields CASSRLAGYYNEQFF. Using reference TRBV19 and TRBJ2-1 for the parts outside the CDR3, the full variable domain is DGGITQSPKYLFRKEGQNVTLSCEQNLNHDAMYWYRQDPGQGLRLIYYSQIVNDFQKGDIAEGYSVSREKKESFPLTVTSAQKNPTAFYLCASSRLAGYYNEQFFGPGTRLTVL.

The chain links TRBV11-3 to TRBJ2-1, with 9 bases that match TRBD2. Per the germline V gene, CDR1 is SGHNT and CDR2 is YENEEA. The length of the CDR3 is 14 residues. Trimming cost V 5 bases and J 5 bases; bases outside gene matches: 4. This CDR3 is CASSHRTSDNEQFF. The CDR3 DNA follows: TGTGCCAGCAGCCACCGGACTAGCGACAATGAGCAGTTCTTC.

In its sample, this clone was seen a few times. This chain joins TRBV6-8 and TRBJ2-7; D not certain. This CDR3 has 13 amino acids. Germline assignment: CDR1 MNHGY and CDR2 SAAAGT. Trimming pared 6 bases from V and 4 bases from J, leaving 13 bases between. DNA of the CDR3: TGTGCCAGCAGCGTATTTGACGGATACGAGCAGTACTTC. Its protein product is CASSVFDGYEQYF.

This clone was picked up a small number of times. This sequence joins TRBV6-4 and TRBJ1-3, with D unresolved. CDR1 is MRHNA and CDR2 is SNTAGT in the germline V gene. The ends were cut back, 5 bases at V and 9 bases at J, with 8 bases in the middle. CDR3 length equals 11 residues. CDR3 coding DNA: TGTGCCAGCAGTTCCGGAGGCACCATATATTTT. Translated, it gives CASSSGGTIYF.

The V call is TRBV19, the J call TRBJ1-4; D not resolved. V was cut by 4 bases and J by 0 bases, with 12 bases left in between. In germline, CDR1 is LNHDA, CDR2 SQIVND (reference sequence). There are 16 residues in the CDR3. The CDR3 sequence is CASSRSAGATNEKLFF. The CDR3 DNA is TGTGCCAGTAGTAGGTCAGCTGGGGCAACTAATGAAAAACTGTTTTTT. Together with reference TRBV19 and TRBJ1-4, the CDR3 gives the full variable domain: DGGITQSPKYLFRKEGQNVTLSCEQNLNHDAMYWYRQDPGQGLRLIYYSQIVNDFQKGDIAEGYSVSREKKESFPLTVTSAQKNPTAFYLCASSRSAGATNEKLFFGSGTQLSVL.

The chain employs TRBV18 and TRBJ2-3, with D perhaps given as TRBD1 or TRBD2 (5 bases each). V was trimmed by 2 bases and J by 4 bases, leaving 10 bases between them. The CDR3 loop spans 14 amino acids. The germline V gene encodes CDR1 KGHSH and CDR2 LQKENI. The CDR3 nucleotides are TGTGCCAGCTCACCAACCCGAGGGGCAGATACGCAGTATTTT. Its protein product is CASSPTRGADTQYF.

This rearrangement joins TRBV28 to TRBJ2-2, with 7 bases matching TRBD1. J was trimmed by 15 bases and V by 0 bases; bases with no gene match: 7. The CDR3 is 13 amino acids. CDR1 is MDHEN, CDR2 SYDVKM, per germline. Here the CDR3 reads CASSLWDRRGVFF. The CDR3 bases are TGTGCCAGCAGTTTATGGGACAGGCGAGGGGTGTTTTTT.

This clone has a handful of counts. The chain joins TRBV11-3 to TRBJ1-1; the match to TRBD1 covers 7 bases. Germline trimming cut 5 bases from V and 1 base from J; bases unmatched to any gene: 7. From germline, CDR1 is SGHNT and CDR2 YENEEA. The CDR3 totals 15 residues. The CDR3 DNA reads TGTGCCAGCAGCCCCCAGGGGGGGTGGAACACTGAAGCTTTCTTT. This codes for CASSPQGGWNTEAFF.

In this sample, this clone is medium-sized (0.01 to 0.1%). The genes are TRBV9 and TRBJ2-3, with 10 bases that match TRBD2. The CDR3 length is 16 residues. Germline CDR1 SGDLS, CDR2 YYNGEE. V was clipped by 3 bases and J by 2 bases; unmatched bases: 6. In DNA, the CDR3 is TGTGCCAGCAGCGCACGACTAGCGGGCCCCACAGATACGCAGTATTTT. Its protein is CASSARLAGPTDTQYF.

This clone was seen a handful of times. The J gene is TRBJ2-7, the V gene TRBV28; the D call may be TRBD1 or TRBD2 (6 bases each). CDR1 and CDR2 from the germline V gene are MDHEN and SYDVKM. V gave up 4 bases and J gave up 4 bases, with 11 bases separating them. The CDR3 consists of 13 residues. Written as DNA, the CDR3 is TGTGCCAGCAGTTATCAGGGGACTTACGAGCAGTACTTC. This translates into CASSYQGTYEQYF. The whole variable domain, filled in from reference TRBV28 and TRBJ2-7, reads DVKVTQSSRYLVKRTGEKVFLECVQDMDHENMFWYRQDPGLGLRLIYFSYDVKMKEKGDIPEGYSVSREKKERFSLILESASTNQTSMYLCASSYQGTYEQYFGPGTRLTVT.

This chain uses TRBV11-3 with TRBJ2-7; 9 bases map to TRBD2. Looked up from germline, CDR1 is SGHNT and CDR2 is YENEEA. The junction had 5 bases not matched to a gene; V was cut back by 2 bases and J by 6 bases. The CDR3 loop spans 14 amino acids. This CDR3 is CASSLIAGETEQYF. The CDR3 region has the DNA TGTGCCAGCAGCTTAATAGCGGGAGAGACCGAGCAGTACTTC.